This T cell receptor beta chain emerged from a study of control samples from healthy donors and cancer patients. The protocol was immunoSEQ multiplex PCR, while the TCRdb copy is restricted to in-frame clones and leaves out a portion. The profile shows about 97,000 clones, about 89% of them singletons. The germline gives CDR1 LGHDT, CDR2 YNNKEL (reference sequence). V lost 1 base to trimming and J lost 1 base; unmatched junction nucleotides: 4. This CDR3 spans 18 amino acids. The TCR originated in a man younger than 45 in good health. The sample was blood. The J gene is TRBJ2-2, the V gene TRBV3-1 (or the pseudogene TRBV3-2); 12 nucleotides line up with TRBD1. CDR3 sequence (DNA): TGTGCCAGCAGCCAAGGGGGACAGGGGGCCCGGAACACCGGGGAGCTGTTTTTT. Protein sequence: CASSQGGQGARNTGELFF.